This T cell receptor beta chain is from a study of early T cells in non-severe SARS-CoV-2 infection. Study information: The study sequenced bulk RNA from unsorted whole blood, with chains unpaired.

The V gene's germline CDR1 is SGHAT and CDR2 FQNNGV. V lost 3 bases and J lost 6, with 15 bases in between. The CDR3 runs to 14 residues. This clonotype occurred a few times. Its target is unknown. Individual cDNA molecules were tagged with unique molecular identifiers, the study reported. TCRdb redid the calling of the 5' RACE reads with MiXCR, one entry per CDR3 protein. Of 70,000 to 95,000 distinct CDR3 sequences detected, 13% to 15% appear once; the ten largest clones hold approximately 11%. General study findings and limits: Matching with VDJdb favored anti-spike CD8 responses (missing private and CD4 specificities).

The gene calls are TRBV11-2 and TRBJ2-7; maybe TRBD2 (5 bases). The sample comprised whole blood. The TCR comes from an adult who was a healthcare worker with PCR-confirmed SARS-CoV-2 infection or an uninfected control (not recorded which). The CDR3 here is CASSFYLGRSEQYF. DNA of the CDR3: TGTGCCAGCAGCTTTTACCTGGGGAGAAGCGAGCAGTACTTC.